The clone carrying this T cell receptor (beta chain) was counted a single time. Its antigen is unknown. This specimen belongs to a study of post-analysis software for immune sequencing data. Whole-study context: Disease trajectories encompassed relapsing-remitting, secondary progressive and progressive-relapsing multiple sclerosis.

Findings and limits, study-wide: About five TRBV segments were more frequent in patients than controls; TRBV5-6, TRBV5-1 and TRBV20-1 belonged to this group. Strong co-clustering by F measure was evident for samples that had been prepared in the same batch. Comparison with controls showed significantly lower normalized Chao1 diversity in multiple sclerosis patients.

The TCR beta cDNA libraries contained unique molecular identifiers. T cells, about 0.9 to 10 million of them, yielded some 500,000 cDNA molecules. TCRdb passed the PCR reads through MiXCR, listing each CDR3 protein once. This sample has 740,000 or so distinct CDR3 sequences; approximately 50% occur once, and the top ten carry approximately 4.3%. This CDR3 is 13 amino acids long. In germline, CDR1 is LGHNA, CDR2 YNFKEQ. The V and J ends lost 1 base and 5 bases respectively, with 7 bases between them. Specimen: blood. This TCR was recovered from a girl aged 10 to 17 with multiple sclerosis. The chain couples TRBV4-2 to TRBJ2-3; possibly TRBD1 for D (6 bases). As DNA, the CDR3 is TGTGCCAGCAGCCAAGGCAGGGGAGATACGCAGTATTTT. Translating gives CASSQGRGDTQYF.